What follows are 3 T cell receptor beta chains derived from one specimen sequenced in a study of prognosis after radiotherapy for stage I lung cancer. From genomic DNA, two-round multiplex PCR was used to amplify TCR beta CDR3. Primers specific to each TRBV and TRBJ gene were used in first-round PCR. TCRdb ran MiXCR on the multiplex PCR reads and lists one entry per CDR3 protein. The top ten clones hold 25% to 30% of a sample with some 38,000 distinct CDR3 sequences, roughly a quarter of them seen once. The sample here was PBMCs, taken before or after stereotactic body radiation therapy (not recorded which). The source is a donor aged 50 or older with non-small cell lung cancer.

Remarks on this clonotype: Just one base apart from a much larger clone, this may be a read error. The genes are TRBV10-2 and TRBJ1-2; D possibly corresponds to TRBD1 (5 bases). CDR1 and CDR2 (germline): WSHSY, SAAADI. The CDR3 has 14 amino acids. In DNA, the CDR3 is TGCGACAGCAGAGACGACAGTGGTAACTATGGCTACACCTTC. It encodes CDSRDDSGNYGYTF.

This clonotype was detected ten times or more. This chain joins TRBV6-1 and TRBJ1-4, with D possibly matching TRBD1 (5 bases). Trimming pared 6 bases from V and 15 bases from J, leaving 17 bases between. Germline CDR1 MNHNS, CDR2 SASEGT. The CDR3 contains 12 residues. Here the CDR3 DNA reads TGTGCCAGCAGCTGGGGACGCGGCCTCATGTTTTTT. As protein: CASSWGRGLMFF.

The table lists this clonotype with a count of one. A much bigger clone sits one base away, suggesting this may be a read error. V is TRBV20-1 and J is TRBJ2-7; TRBD2 is a possible D gene (5 bases). This CDR3 contains 14 residues. Trimming took off 7 bases at V and 7 bases at J, with 23 bases between the two ends. Per the germline V gene, CDR1 is DFQATT and CDR2 is SNEGSKA (reference sequence). The CDR3 DNA reads as TGCAGTGTTGGAAACAATTACAGAACGGGGGAGCAGTACTTC. Its protein product is CSVGNNYRTGEQYF.